Each of the 17 T cell receptor beta chains below was sequenced from the same sample in a study of T cell changes during pregnancy in multiple sclerosis. Produced via immunoSEQ multiplex PCR; TCRdb's table is partial and in-frame only. The sample shows 60,000 to 65,000 clones, about nine tenths of them seen only once. The starting material was peripheral blood, obtained in the second trimester of pregnancy. The receptors shown here come from a female donor in good health, enrolled as a control in a pregnancy study.

This chain links TRBV5-1 with TRBJ2-7; TRBD2 is a possible D gene (5 bases). This CDR3 comprises 13 residues. The germline V gene has CDR1 SGHRS and CDR2 YFSETQ. The V gene lost 5 bases and the J gene lost 1 base, with 10 bases spanning the gap. The CDR3: CASRPLASYEQYF. CDR3 DNA: TGCGCCAGCAGGCCGCTAGCTTCCTACGAGCAGTACTTC.

This sequence joins TRBV6-6 and TRBJ2-5, with 15 bases that match TRBD2. V gave up 5 bases and J gave up 4 bases; unmatched junction bases: 2. Looked up from germline, CDR1 is MNHNY and CDR2 is SVGAGI (reference sequence). CDR3 length: 15 amino acids. The CDR3 region is CASSKGLAGGETQYF. For the CDR3, the DNA is TGTGCCAGCAGTAAGGGACTAGCGGGGGGAGAGACCCAGTACTTC.

The V and J genes are TRBV5-1 and TRBJ2-1, with 8 bases matching TRBD2. The CDR3 has 18 residues. V shed 3 bases and J 4 bases; nucleotides not matched to a gene: 15. CDR1 and CDR2 (germline): SGHRS, YFSETQ. CDR3 sequence reads: CASSWDRGSGSSYNEQFF. CDR3 DNA sequence: TGCGCCAGCAGCTGGGACCGAGGCAGCGGGAGTTCGTACAATGAGCAGTTCTTC.

Only one count was recorded for this clone. The genes are TRBV7-6 and TRBJ2-7; D is ambiguous. This CDR3 spans 13 amino acids. Germline V gives CDR1 SGHVS, CDR2 FNYEAQ. V dropped 2 bases and J dropped 4 bases, with 9 bases sitting between them. Here the CDR3 DNA reads TGTGCCAGCAGCTTAAACATCGAATACGAGCAGTACTTC. Amino acid sequence: CASSLNIEYEQYF.

The CDR3 loop is CASSPGTLETQYF. The CDR3 nucleotides are TGTGCCAGCAGCCCCGGGACTCTAGAGACCCAGTACTTC. This chain joins TRBV5-6 and TRBJ2-5; TRBD2 might be the D (6 bases). CDR1 and CDR2 (germline): SGHDT, YYEEEE. Between the trimmed V and J ends, which lost 4 bases and 4 bases, there was a span of 11 bases. The CDR3 extends over 13 amino acids.

CDR3 in amino acids: CASSLLAGGAYEQYF. The CDR3 coding sequence is TGTGCCAGCAGCTTACTTGCAGGGGGCGCATACGAGCAGTACTTC. The V gene is TRBV11-2, the J gene TRBJ2-7; 8 bases are a match to TRBD1. Germline trimming cut 2 bases from V and 4 bases from J; bases unmatched to any gene: 7. This CDR3 contains 15 residues. The V gene's germline CDR1 is SGHAT and CDR2 FQNNGV.

The V gene is TRBV29-1, the J gene TRBJ2-7; possible D gene TRBD2, 6 bases. Germline V lookup: CDR1 SQVTM, CDR2 ANQGSEA. The V and J ends lost 6 bases and 0 bases respectively, with 15 bases between them. CDR3 size: 14 residues. CDR3 coding DNA: TGCAGCGTCCAGGAGGGGTTCCCCTCCTACGAGCAGTACTTC. Protein product: CSVQEGFPSYEQYF.

The V call is TRBV5-1, the J call TRBJ2-1; 10 bases are shared with TRBD1. This CDR3 has 15 amino acids. V dropped 4 bases and J dropped 6; count of bases not matched to a gene: 7. The germline gives CDR1 SGHRS, CDR2 YFSETQ. In nucleotides, the CDR3 is TGCGCCAGCAGCATGCCGGGACAGGGGTCCAATGAGCAGTTCTTC. This gives the protein CASSMPGQGSNEQFF.

Only one count was recorded for this clone. The chain is built from TRBV28 and TRBJ2-5; perhaps TRBD1 as D (6 bases). The CDR3 totals 17 residues. Per germline, CDR1 MDHEN and CDR2 SYDVKM. Trimming took off 1 base at V and 4 bases at J, with 19 bases between the two ends. The DNA of the CDR3 is TGTGCCAGCAGTTTATTCAACAACAGGGCCAAGAGAGAGACCCAGTACTTC. As protein: CASSLFNNRAKRETQYF.

This chain connects TRBV5-1 to TRBJ1-2; 7 nucleotides match TRBD1. CDR1 is SGHRS and CDR2 is YFSETQ in the germline V gene. Losses at the gene ends were 3 bases for V and 0 bases for J; bases not matched to a gene: 8. The CDR3 covers 16 residues. CDR3 in DNA: TGCGCCAGCAGCTCCAACCCAGGGACAGCTAACTATGGCTACACCTTC. Encoded protein: CASSSNPGTANYGYTF.

This sequence joins TRBV7-6 and TRBJ2-5; 7 positions match TRBD2. Germline V gene lookup returns CDR1 SGHVS and CDR2 FNYEAQ. The CDR3 runs to 14 residues. The junction had 6 bases not matched to a gene; V was cut back by 3 bases and J by 5 bases. The CDR3 protein is CASSLKTSWETQYF. The CDR3 bases are TGTGCCAGCAGCTTGAAGACTAGCTGGGAGACCCAGTACTTC.

The chain couples TRBV28 to TRBJ1-2; the D gene is possibly TRBD1 (6 bases). The CDR3 is made up of 14 amino acids. Trimming shortened V by 6 bases and J by 3 bases, and 14 bases separated the two germline ends. CDR1 and CDR2 from the germline V gene are MDHEN and SYDVKM. CDR3 amino acids: CASSPRTAYYGYTF. CDR3 in DNA: TGTGCCAGCAGCCCTAGGACAGCCTACTATGGCTACACCTTC.

The V and J genes are TRBV5-1 and TRBJ1-5; 8 bases are shared with TRBD1. Germline CDR1 SGHRS, CDR2 YFSETQ. This CDR3 is 15 amino acids long. V trimming: 5 bases; J trimming: 3 bases; junction bases outside the gene matches: 7. The CDR3 DNA sequence: TGCGCCAGCAGGCTGGGACAGGCCTACAATCAGCCCCAGCATTTT. It codes for CASRLGQAYNQPQHF.

The chain uses TRBV9 and TRBJ2-7; a weak D match, TRBD2 (6 bases). Trimming took off 0 bases at V and 2 bases at J, with 9 bases between the two ends. CDR1 and CDR2 from the germline V gene are SGDLS and YYNGEE. This CDR3 contains 14 residues. The CDR3 protein is CASSVAWGAYEQYF. In nucleotides, the CDR3 is TGTGCCAGCAGCGTAGCATGGGGGGCCTACGAGCAGTACTTC.

This clone has a single count. The J gene is TRBJ1-6, the V gene TRBV9; a weak D match, TRBD1 (5 bases). CDR1 is SGDLS, CDR2 YYNGEE, per germline. Trimming stripped 3 bases from V and 6 bases from J, with 13 bases between. CDR3 length: 15 residues. As DNA, the CDR3 is TGTGCCAGCAGCGCTGATGGCAGGGTTAATTCACCCCTCCACTTT. Amino acids: CASSADGRVNSPLHF.

This chain uses TRBV6-1 with TRBJ1-4; D is perhaps TRBD1 (5 bases). This CDR3 region has 14 residues. Trimming removed 10 bases at V and 4 bases at J, with 16 bases between. Germline V gene lookup returns CDR1 MNHNS and CDR2 SASEGT. The CDR3 reads CATHGGAINEKLFF. The CDR3 DNA reads TGTGCCACCCACGGTGGGGCGATTAATGAAAAACTGTTTTTT.

This clone was seen only a few times. The chain employs TRBV9 and TRBJ2-2, with D maybe TRBD2 (5 bases). V was pared by 0 bases and J by 4 bases, with 13 bases between. The CDR3 totals 16 residues. Germline CDR1 SGDLS, CDR2 YYNGEE. CDR3 sequence reads: CASSVVSVTTTGELFF. CDR3 sequence (DNA): TGTGCCAGCAGCGTAGTTAGCGTGACTACCACCGGGGAGCTGTTTTTT.